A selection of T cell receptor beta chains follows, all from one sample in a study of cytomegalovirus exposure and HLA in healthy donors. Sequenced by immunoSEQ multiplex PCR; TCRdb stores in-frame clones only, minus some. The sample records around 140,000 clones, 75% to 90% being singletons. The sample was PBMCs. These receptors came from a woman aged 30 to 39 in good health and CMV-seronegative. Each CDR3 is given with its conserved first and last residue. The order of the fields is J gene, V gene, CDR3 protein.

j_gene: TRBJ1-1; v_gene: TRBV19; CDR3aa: CASSDSGGYPMNTEAFF
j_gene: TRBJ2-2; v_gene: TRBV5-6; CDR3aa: CASSRGRGTGELFF
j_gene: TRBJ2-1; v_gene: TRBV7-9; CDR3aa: CASSLGSSYNEQFF
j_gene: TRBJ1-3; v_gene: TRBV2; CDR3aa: CARGQGHSGNTIYF
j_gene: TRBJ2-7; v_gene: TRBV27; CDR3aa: CASIYQGFPGTAYEQYF
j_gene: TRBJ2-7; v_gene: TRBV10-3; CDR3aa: CAISESLAGGPGEQYF
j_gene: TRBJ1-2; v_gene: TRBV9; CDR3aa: CASSAPGLPIYGYTF
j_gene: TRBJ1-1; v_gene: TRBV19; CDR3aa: CASSVTSSGNTEAFF
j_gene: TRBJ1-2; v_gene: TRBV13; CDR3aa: CASSGPGSHRYGYTF
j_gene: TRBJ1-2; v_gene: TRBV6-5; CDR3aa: CASSYRNRGVDGYTF
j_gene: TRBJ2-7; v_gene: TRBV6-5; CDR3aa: CASSPRRLTNYEQYF
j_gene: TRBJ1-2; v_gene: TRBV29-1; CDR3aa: CSVEDQRRGLPYGYTF
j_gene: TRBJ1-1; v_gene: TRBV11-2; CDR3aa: CASGQAFTEAFF
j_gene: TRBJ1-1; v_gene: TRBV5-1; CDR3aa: CASSQATGFTTEAFF
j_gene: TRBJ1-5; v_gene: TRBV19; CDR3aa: CASSGGQGGQPQHF
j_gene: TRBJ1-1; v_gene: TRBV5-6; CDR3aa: CASYRGGLNTEAFF
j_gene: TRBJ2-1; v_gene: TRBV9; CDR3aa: CASSVETRPYNEQFF
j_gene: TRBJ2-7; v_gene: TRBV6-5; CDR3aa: CASSSRLAGDYEQYF
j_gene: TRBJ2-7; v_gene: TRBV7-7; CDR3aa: CASSPGQGYEQYF
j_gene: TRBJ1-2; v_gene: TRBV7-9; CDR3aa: CASSLSSQGAFGYTF
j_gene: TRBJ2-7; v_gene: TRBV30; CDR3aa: CAWQQGYEQYF
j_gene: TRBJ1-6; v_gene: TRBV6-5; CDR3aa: CASRVDRAASPLHF
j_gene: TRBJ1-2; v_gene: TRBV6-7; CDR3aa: CASRSPEFGTRPYGYTF
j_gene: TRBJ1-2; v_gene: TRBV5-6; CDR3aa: CASSLDYGDRGYGYTF
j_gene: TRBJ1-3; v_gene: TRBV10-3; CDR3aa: CAISGGTSFSGNTIYF
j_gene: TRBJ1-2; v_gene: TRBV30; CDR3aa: CAWSDRQGSGYTF
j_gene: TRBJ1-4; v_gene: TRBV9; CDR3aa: CASSAPGGAGYEKLFF
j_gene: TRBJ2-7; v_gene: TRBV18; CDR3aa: CASSPQGHYEQYF
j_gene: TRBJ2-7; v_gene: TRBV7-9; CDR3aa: CASSPKTGSYEQYF
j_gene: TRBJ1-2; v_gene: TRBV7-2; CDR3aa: CASSLVPETYGYTF
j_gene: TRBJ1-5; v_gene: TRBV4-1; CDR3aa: CASSQGQGARKPQHF
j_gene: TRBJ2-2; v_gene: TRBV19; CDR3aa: CASSNRGGELFF
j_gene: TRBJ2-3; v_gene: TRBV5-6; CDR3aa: CASSLGSGANTDTQYF
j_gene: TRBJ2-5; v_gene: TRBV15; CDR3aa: CATSRAGVETQYF
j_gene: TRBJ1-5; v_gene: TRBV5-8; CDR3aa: CASSLEGVLRQPQHF
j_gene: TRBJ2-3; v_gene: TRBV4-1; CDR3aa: CASSQAPADTQYF